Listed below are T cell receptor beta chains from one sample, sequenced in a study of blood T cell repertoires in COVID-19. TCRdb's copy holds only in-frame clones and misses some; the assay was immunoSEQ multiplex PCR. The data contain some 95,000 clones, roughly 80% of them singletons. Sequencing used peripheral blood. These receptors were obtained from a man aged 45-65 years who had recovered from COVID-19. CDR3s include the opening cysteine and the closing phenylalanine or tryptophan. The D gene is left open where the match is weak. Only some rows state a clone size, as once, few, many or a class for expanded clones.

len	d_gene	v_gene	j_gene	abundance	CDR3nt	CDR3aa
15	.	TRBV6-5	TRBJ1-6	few	TGTGCCAGCAGCCAGCGCAACAACTATAATTCACCCCTCCACTTT	CASSQRNNYNSPLHF
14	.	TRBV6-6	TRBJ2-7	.	TGTGCCAGCAGTCCTCGCGTCGGGGTACACGAGCAGTACTTC	CASSPRVGVHEQYF
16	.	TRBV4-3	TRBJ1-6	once	TGCGCCAGCAGCCAAAGTCGGGAATCCTATAATTCACCCCTCCACTTT	CASSQSRESYNSPLHF
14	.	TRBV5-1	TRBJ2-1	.	TGCGCCAGCAGCTTGGGGCTAGCCTACAATGAGCAGTTCTTC	CASSLGLAYNEQFF
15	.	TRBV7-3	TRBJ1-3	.	TGTGCCAGCAGTTCCCAAGCAGGGGTGGGAAACACCATATATTTT	CASSSQAGVGNTIYF
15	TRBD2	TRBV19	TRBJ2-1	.	TGTGCCAGTAGTATTAGCGGGGGGACTTACAATGAGCAGTTCTTC	CASSISGGTYNEQFF
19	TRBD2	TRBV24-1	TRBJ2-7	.	TGTGCCACCAGTGATTTGACTAGCGGGGGGACCCCCTCACCCTACGAGCAGTACTTC	CATSDLTSGGTPSPYEQYF
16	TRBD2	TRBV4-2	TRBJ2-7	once	TGTGCCAGCAGCCCCTCTACCGGGACTAGTACGTCCGAGCAGTACTTC	CASSPSTGTSTSEQYF
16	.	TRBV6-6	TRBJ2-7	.	TGTGCCAGCAGTTACTCGCATGGGGGCGCCTCCTACGAGCAGTACTTC	CASSYSHGGASYEQYF
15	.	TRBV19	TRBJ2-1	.	TGTGCCAGTAGGAGTGTGGCGGGTGGGTCCAATGAGCAGTTCTTC	CASRSVAGGSNEQFF
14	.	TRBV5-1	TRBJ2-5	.	TGCGCCAGCAGCTTGGGACTAGGTCAAGAGACCCAGTACTTC	CASSLGLGQETQYF
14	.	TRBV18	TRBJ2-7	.	TGTGCCAGCTCACCACCATCAGTAACCTACGAGCAGTACTTC	CASSPPSVTYEQYF